Listed below are T cell receptor beta chains from one sample, sequenced in a study of T cell responses to AZD1222 COVID-19 vaccine. Libraries were prepared by immunoSEQ multiplex PCR; TCRdb keeps only in-frame clonotypes and omits some of them. The sample shows fewer than 110,000 clones, roughly 87% of them seen only once. The specimen comprised peripheral blood, sampled on day 0 of AZD1222 vaccination. These receptor sequences come from an adult in good health. Each CDR3 is given with its conserved first and last residue. The D gene is left open where the match is weak. The size field is filled for only some rows; it gives once, few, many or a size class.

D	size	V	J	CDR3	DNA
NA	few	TRBV4-2	TRBJ2-7	CASSQDEGSDYEQYF	TGTGCCAGCAGCCAAGATGAAGGTAGCGACTACGAGCAGTACTTC
TRBD1	NA	TRBV3-1/TRBV3-2	TRBJ1-2	CASSQPRGTAANYGYTF	TGTGCCAGCAGCCAACCCCGAGGGACAGCCGCGAACTATGGCTACACCTTC
NA	few	TRBV27	TRBJ2-1	CASSLRPYNEQFF	TGTGCCAGCAGTTTAAGGCCTTACAATGAGCAGTTCTTC
NA	NA	TRBV7-9	TRBJ1-5	CASSFSSGVNQPQHF	TGTGCCAGCAGCTTTAGTTCAGGGGTCAATCAGCCCCAGCATTTT
NA	NA	TRBV12-5	TRBJ2-7	CASGLGTDTIVYEQYF	TGTGCTAGTGGTTTGGGAACGGACACCATAGTCTACGAGCAGTACTTC
NA	NA	TRBV27	TRBJ2-1	CASSFSRNEQFF	TGTGCCAGCAGTTTTAGTCGGAATGAGCAGTTCTTC
TRBD2	NA	TRBV19	TRBJ2-7	CASSLAGGYEQYF	TGTGCCAGTAGCCTAGCGGGGGGCTACGAGCAGTACTTC
TRBD2	NA	TRBV7-2	TRBJ2-1	CASSPGLAGGIRFF	TGTGCCAGCAGCCCCGGACTAGCGGGAGGGATTCGGTTCTTC
NA	NA	TRBV29-1	TRBJ1-1	CSVDTGLTEAFF	TGCAGCGTTGACACAGGTCTCACTGAAGCTTTCTTT
TRBD2	once	TRBV7-6	TRBJ2-2	CASSLVTAGGNTGELFF	TGTGCCAGCAGCTTAGTGACGGCGGGGGGGAACACCGGGGAGCTGTTTTTT
TRBD1	NA	TRBV5-4	TRBJ1-2	CASSLGQGNYGYTF	TGTGCCAGCAGCCTGGGACAGGGGAACTATGGCTACACCTTC
TRBD2	NA	TRBV7-3	TRBJ2-1	CASSTLAGVMGNEQFF	TGTGCCAGCAGCACCTTAGCGGGAGTCATGGGCAATGAGCAGTTCTTC
NA	few	TRBV12-3/TRBV12-4	TRBJ1-2	CASSHGGYGYTF	TGTGCCAGCAGTCACGGGGGTTATGGCTACACCTTC
NA	NA	TRBV12-3/TRBV12-4	TRBJ1-2	CASSLVDFYGYTF	TGTGCCAGCAGTTTGGTGGATTTCTATGGCTACACCTTC
NA	NA	TRBV11-2	TRBJ2-2	CASSPRGTGELFF	TGTGCCAGCAGCCCCCGTGGGACCGGGGAGCTGTTTTTT
NA	few	TRBV19	TRBJ1-5	CASSGLGGRQPQHF	TGTGCCAGTAGTGGCCTGGGAGGCCGCCAGCCCCAGCATTTT